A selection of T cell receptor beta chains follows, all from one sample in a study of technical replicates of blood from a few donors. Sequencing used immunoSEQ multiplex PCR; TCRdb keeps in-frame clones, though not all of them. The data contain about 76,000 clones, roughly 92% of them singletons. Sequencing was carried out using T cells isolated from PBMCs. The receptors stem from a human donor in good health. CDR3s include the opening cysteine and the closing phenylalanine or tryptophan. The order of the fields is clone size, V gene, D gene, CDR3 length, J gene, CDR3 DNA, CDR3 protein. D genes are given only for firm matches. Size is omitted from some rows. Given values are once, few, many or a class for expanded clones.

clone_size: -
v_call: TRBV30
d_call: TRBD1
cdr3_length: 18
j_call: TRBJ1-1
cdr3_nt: TGTGCCTGGAGTTCCGCAGGACAGGGATGGGCTATGAACACTGAAGCTTTCTTT
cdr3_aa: CAWSSAGQGWAMNTEAFF

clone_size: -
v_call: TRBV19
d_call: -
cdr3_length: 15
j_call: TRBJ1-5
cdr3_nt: TGTGCCAGTAGTATAGTGGGGGCTAGCAATCAGCCCCAGCATTTT
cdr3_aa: CASSIVGASNQPQHF

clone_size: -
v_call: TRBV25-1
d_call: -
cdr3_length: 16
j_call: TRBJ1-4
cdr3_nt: TGTGCCAGCAGTAGTCTTGTCGGAGCAACTAATGAAAAACTGTTTTTT
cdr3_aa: CASSSLVGATNEKLFF

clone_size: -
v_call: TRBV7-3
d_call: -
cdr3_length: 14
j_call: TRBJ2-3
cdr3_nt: TGTGCCAGCGGTCGTACGGGATTCACAGATACGCAGTATTTT
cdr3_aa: CASGRTGFTDTQYF

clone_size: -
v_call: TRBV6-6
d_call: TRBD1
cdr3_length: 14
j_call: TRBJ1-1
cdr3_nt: TGTGCCAGCAGACCAGGGGGCGAAAGCACTGAAGCTTTCTTT
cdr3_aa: CASRPGGESTEAFF

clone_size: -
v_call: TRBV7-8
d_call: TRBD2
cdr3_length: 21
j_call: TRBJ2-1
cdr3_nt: TGTGCCAGCAGCTTGGGACTAGCGGGAGGTCCTACGGCTAGCTCCTACAATGAGCAGTTCTTC
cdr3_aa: CASSLGLAGGPTASSYNEQFF

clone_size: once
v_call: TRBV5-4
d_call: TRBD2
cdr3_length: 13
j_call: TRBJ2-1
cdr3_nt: TGTGCCAGCAGCTTGCGGGGGGAGAATGAGCAGTTCTTC
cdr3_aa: CASSLRGENEQFF

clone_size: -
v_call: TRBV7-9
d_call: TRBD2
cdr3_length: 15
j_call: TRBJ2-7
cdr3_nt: TGTGCCAGCATCACTACTAGCGGGAGTTCCTACGAGCAGTACTTC
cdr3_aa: CASITTSGSSYEQYF

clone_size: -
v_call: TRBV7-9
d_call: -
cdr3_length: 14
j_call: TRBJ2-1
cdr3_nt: TGTGCCAGCAGCCCCTTCGACAGAGAGGATGAGCAGTTCTTC
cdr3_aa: CASSPFDREDEQFF

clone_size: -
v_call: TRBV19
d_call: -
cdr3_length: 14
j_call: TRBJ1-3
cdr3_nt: TGTGCCAGTAGATTTACAGGGTCTGGAAACACCATATATTTT
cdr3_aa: CASRFTGSGNTIYF

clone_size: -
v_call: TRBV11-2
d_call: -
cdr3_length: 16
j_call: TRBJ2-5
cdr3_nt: TGTGCCAGCAGCTTAGGGAGTCTAGCCGCTCAAGAGACCCAGTACTTC
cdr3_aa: CASSLGSLAAQETQYF

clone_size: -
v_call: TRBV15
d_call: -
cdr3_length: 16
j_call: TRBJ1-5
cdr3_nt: TGTGCCACCAGCAGGGGGGGACGGACGCCCAATCAGCCCCAGCATTTT
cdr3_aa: CATSRGGRTPNQPQHF

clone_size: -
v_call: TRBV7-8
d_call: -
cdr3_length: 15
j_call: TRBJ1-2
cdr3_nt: TGTGCCAGCAGCTTTAAACAGCCGGGAGACTATGGCTACACCTTC
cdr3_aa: CASSFKQPGDYGYTF

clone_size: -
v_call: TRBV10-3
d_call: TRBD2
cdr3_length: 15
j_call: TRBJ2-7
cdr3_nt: TGTGCCATCAGTGGCCCTAGCGGGGGGTCCTACGAGCAGTACTTC
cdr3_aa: CAISGPSGGSYEQYF

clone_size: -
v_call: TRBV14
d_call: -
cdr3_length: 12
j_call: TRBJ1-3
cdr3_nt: TGTGCCAGCAGCCGGCGGGCAAACACCATATATTTT
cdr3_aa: CASSRRANTIYF

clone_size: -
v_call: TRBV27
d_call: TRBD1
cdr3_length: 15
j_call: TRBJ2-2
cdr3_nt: TGTGCCAGCAGAGCCGGGACAGTTGGCGTCGGGGAGCTGTTTTTT
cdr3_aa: CASRAGTVGVGELFF

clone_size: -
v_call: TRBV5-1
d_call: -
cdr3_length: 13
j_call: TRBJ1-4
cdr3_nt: TGCGCCAGCAGCCCAGGGCCCGATGAAAAACTGTTTTTT
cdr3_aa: CASSPGPDEKLFF

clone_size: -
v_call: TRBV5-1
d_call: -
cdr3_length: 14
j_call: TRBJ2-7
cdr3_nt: TGCGCCAGCAGCTCGGGACTGGCGGCGGACGAGCAGTACTTC
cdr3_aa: CASSSGLAADEQYF

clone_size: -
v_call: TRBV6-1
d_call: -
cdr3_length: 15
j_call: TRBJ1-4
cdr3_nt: TGTGCCAGCAGAGCCGACAGCTTCACTAATGAAAAACTGTTTTTT
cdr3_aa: CASRADSFTNEKLFF

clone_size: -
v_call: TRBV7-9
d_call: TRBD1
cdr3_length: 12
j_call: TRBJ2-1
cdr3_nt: TGTGCCAGCAGCCCCGACAGGGATGAGCAGTTCTTC
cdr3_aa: CASSPDRDEQFF

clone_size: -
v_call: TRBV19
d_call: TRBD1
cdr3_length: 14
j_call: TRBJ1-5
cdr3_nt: TGTGCCAGTAGTATAGGGACAGGTAATCAGCCCCAGCATTTT
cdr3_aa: CASSIGTGNQPQHF

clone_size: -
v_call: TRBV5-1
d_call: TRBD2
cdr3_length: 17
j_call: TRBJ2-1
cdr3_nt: TGCGCCAGCAGCTTGGCCTCAGCGGGAGAGGTATACAATGAGCAGTTCTTC
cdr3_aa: CASSLASAGEVYNEQFF

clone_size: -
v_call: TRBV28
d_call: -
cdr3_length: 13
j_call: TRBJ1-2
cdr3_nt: TGTGCCACCGATACCACAGACCTCTATGGCTACACCTTC
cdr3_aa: CATDTTDLYGYTF

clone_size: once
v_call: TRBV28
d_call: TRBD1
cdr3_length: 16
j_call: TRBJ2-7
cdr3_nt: TGTGCCAGCAGTTTACCCCGGACAGGATCCCCCTACGAGCAGTACTTC
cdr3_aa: CASSLPRTGSPYEQYF

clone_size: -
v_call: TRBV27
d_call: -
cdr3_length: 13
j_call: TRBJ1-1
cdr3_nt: TGTGCCAGCAGTTACACCATGAACACTGAAGCTTTCTTT
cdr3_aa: CASSYTMNTEAFF

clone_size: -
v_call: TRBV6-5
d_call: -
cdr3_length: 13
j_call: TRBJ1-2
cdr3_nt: TGTGCCAGCACCATAGGACAGACCTATGGCTACACCTTC
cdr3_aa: CASTIGQTYGYTF

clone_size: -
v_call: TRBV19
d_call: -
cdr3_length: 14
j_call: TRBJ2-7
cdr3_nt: TGTGCCAGTAGTATCTCGGACACTCCCTACGAGCAGTACTTC
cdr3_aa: CASSISDTPYEQYF

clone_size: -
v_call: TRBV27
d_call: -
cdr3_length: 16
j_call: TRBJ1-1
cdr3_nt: TGTGCCAGCAGTTTACGGGACTTGAGGATGAACACTGAAGCTTTCTTT
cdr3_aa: CASSLRDLRMNTEAFF

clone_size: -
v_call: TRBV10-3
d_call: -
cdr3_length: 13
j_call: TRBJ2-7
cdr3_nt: TGTGCCATCAGTGAGTCTAGCAGCTACGAGCAGTACTTC
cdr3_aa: CAISESSSYEQYF

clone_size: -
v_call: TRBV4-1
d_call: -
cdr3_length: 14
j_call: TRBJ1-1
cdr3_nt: TGCGCCAGCAGCGCCCCGACAGTAGGAACTGAAGCTTTCTTT
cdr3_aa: CASSAPTVGTEAFF

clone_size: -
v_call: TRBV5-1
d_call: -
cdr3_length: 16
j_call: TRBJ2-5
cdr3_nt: TGCGCCAGCAGCTTGTCCCCCGGAGTAAGTCAAGAGACCCAGTACTTC
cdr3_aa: CASSLSPGVSQETQYF

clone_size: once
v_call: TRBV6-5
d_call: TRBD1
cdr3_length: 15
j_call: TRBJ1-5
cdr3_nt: TGTGCCAGCAGACACTTGACAGGGGGCAATCAGCCCCAGCATTTT
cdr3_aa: CASRHLTGGNQPQHF

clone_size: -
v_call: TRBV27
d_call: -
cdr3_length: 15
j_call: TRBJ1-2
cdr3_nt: TGTGCCAGCAGTCTATCGGACAGTTTCAACTATGGCTACACCTTC
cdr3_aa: CASSLSDSFNYGYTF

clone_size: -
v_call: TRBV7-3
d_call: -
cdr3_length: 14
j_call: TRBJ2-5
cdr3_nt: TGTGCCAGCAGCCTCGGCAGGGCAGAAGAGACCCAGTACTTC
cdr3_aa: CASSLGRAEETQYF

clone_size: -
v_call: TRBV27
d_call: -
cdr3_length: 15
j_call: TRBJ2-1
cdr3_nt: TGTGCCAGCAGTCCCCAGCGGCCCTCCTACAATGAGCAGTTCTTC
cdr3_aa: CASSPQRPSYNEQFF

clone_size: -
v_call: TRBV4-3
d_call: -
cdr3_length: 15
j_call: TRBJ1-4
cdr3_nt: TGCGCCAGCAGCCAAAGCCCACCCATCGGTGAAAAACTGTTTTTT
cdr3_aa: CASSQSPPIGEKLFF

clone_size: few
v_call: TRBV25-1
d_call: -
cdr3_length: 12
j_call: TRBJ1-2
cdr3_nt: TGTGCCAGCAGTGAATCGGGGGTTGGCTACACCTTC
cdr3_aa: CASSESGVGYTF

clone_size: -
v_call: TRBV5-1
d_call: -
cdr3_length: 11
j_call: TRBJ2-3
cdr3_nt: TGCGCCAGCAGCTTAGACTATACGCAGTATTTT
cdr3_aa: CASSLDYTQYF

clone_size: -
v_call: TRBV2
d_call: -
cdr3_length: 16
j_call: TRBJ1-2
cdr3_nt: TGTGCCAGCAGTGAAGCGCTTAGCGGCCGCTACTATGGCTACACCTTC
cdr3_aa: CASSEALSGRYYGYTF

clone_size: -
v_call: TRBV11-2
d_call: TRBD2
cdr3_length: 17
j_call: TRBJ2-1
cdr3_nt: TGTGCCAGCAGCTTATTCACTAGCGGGAGCTCCTACAATGAGCAGTTCTTC
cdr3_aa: CASSLFTSGSSYNEQFF

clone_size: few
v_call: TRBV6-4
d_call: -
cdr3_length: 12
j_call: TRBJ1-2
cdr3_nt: TGTGCCAGCAGCCCCGGGACATCATATTACACCTTC
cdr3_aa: CASSPGTSYYTF

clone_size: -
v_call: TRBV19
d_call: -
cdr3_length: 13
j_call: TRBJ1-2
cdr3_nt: TGTGCCAGTACCGAGACAGCTAACTATGGCTACACCTTC
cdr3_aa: CASTETANYGYTF

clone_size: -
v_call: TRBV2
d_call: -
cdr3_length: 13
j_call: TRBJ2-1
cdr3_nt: TGTGCCAGCAGTGGAGTAGGGGGTTTGGAACAGTTCTTC
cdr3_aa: CASSGVGGLEQFF

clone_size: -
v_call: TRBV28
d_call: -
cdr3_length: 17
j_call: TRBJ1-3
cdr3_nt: TGTGCCAGCAGCTTAACAGGGATTGACAACTCTGGAAACACCATATATTTT
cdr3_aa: CASSLTGIDNSGNTIYF

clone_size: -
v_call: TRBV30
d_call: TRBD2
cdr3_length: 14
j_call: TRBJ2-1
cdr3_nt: TGTGCCTGGAGTGTAGGTCTCCGGGGAGGGGAGCAGTTCTTC
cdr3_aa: CAWSVGLRGGEQFF

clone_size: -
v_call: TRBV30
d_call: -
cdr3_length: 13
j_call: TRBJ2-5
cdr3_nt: TGTGCCTGGAGTCGGGACATCCAAGAGACCCAGTACTTC
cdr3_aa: CAWSRDIQETQYF

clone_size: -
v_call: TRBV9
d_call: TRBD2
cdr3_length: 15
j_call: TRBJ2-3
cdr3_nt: TGTGCCAGCAGCGTCGGGGGGGCCTACACAGATACGCAGTATTTT
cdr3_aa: CASSVGGAYTDTQYF